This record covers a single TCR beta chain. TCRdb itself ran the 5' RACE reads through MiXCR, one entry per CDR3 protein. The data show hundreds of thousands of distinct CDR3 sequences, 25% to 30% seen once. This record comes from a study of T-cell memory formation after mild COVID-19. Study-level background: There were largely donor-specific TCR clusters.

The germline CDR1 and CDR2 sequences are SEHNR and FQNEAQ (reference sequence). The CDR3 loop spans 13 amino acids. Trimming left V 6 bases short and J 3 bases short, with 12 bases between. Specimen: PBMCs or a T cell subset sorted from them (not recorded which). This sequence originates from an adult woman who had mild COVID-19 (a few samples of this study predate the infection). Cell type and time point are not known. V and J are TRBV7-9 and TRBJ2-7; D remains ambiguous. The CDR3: CASRDAHYYEQYF. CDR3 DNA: TGTGCCAGCAGGGACGCACATTACTACGAGCAGTACTTC.